This T cell receptor (beta chain) was profiled in a study of blood T cell repertoires in COVID-19. About the study: PBMCs, B-cell-depleted T cells, or T cells were the source of the cDNA or gDNA that made up the material.

The method was immunoSEQ multiplex PCR; TCRdb's version includes in-frame clones alone and lacks a portion of them. The sample has approximately 270,000 clones; about nine tenths are singletons. The sequencing input was PBMCs or T cells enriched from blood (not recorded which). The receptor's source is a human donor in a cohort exposed to, infected with or recovered from COVID-19 (not recorded which). The donor label of this sample is uncertain.

In DNA form, the CDR3 reads TGTGCCAGTAGTCAAACCCAGGGGGCGACTGAAGCTTTCTTT. Translation: CASSQTQGATEAFF. The chain combines TRBV19 with TRBJ1-1; 8 bases fit TRBD1. This CDR3 region has 14 residues. With V trimmed by 5 bases and J by 5 bases, 7 bases remained unmatched. Germline V gene data show CDR1 as LNHDA and CDR2 as SQIVND (reference sequence).